Following are 9 T cell receptor beta chains from one sample sequenced in a study of blood T cells in healthy people across ages. Alongside a J-beta primer mix, a sample-barcoded 5' primer served in a second PCR lasting roughly 6 to 11 cycles. TCRdb reprocessed the 5' RACE reads via MiXCR and lists one record per CDR3 protein. The repertoire holds more than 900,000 distinct CDR3 sequences, with about 28% as singletons. These data were also filed under a second study, of T cells of mothers and their children.

Material for sequencing was blood. The receptors originated from a woman between 35 and 50 years old in good health.

The chain couples TRBV25-1 to TRBJ1-2; D is undetermined. The length of the CDR3 is 13 residues. Trimming stripped 1 base from V and 4 bases from J, with 7 bases between. Germline assignment: CDR1 MGHDK and CDR2 SYGVNS. The CDR3 here is CASSESAVYGYTF. The DNA for the CDR3 is TGTGCCAGCAGTGAATCGGCAGTCTATGGCTACACCTTC.

This chain links TRBV7-8 with TRBJ2-5, with 7 nucleotides matching TRBD1. The germline V gene encodes CDR1 SGHVS and CDR2 FQNEAQ. The CDR3 is made up of 15 amino acids. V gave up 5 bases and J gave up 4 bases; unmatched junction bases: 10. The CDR3 DNA sequence: TGTGCCAGCAGCCCCCGGGACAGAGAAGGAGAGACCCAGTACTTC. It encodes CASSPRDREGETQYF.

The chain couples TRBV15 to TRBJ1-4, with no clear D. Trimming took off 9 bases at V and 8 bases at J, with 16 bases between the two ends. This CDR3 has 13 residues. Germline CDR1 is LNHNV and CDR2 is YYDKDF (reference sequence). This CDR3 reads CATAEGVQEKLFF. DNA of the CDR3: TGTGCCACGGCCGAGGGCGTACAGGAAAAACTGTTTTTT.

With regard to this clonotype: This could be a read error, since a much larger clone is one nucleotide away. The J gene is TRBJ2-7, the V gene TRBV29-1; TRBD1 matches at 7 bases. After removal of 4 bases from V and 7 bases from J, the junction contained 7 bases not matched to a gene. The germline V gene has CDR1 SQVTM and CDR2 ANQGSEA. The CDR3 extends over 12 amino acids. CDR3 region: CSVAYRGSEQYF. The CDR3 region has the DNA TGCAGCGTTGCTTACAGGGGATCGGAGCAGTACTTC.

This clonotype was observed many times. The J gene is TRBJ1-2, the V gene TRBV10-3; 8 positions agree with TRBD1. CDR3 size: 15 residues. J was trimmed by 9 bases and V by 3 bases; bases with no gene match: 12. Germline V gene sequence: CDR1 ENHRY, CDR2 SYGVKD. CDR3 amino acids: CAISDISDRGRSYTF. CDR3 coding DNA: TGTGCCATCAGTGATATTTCCGACAGGGGCAGAAGCTACACCTTC.

A few counts support this clonotype. This rearrangement joins TRBV3-1 to TRBJ1-1; unclear D gene. This CDR3 comprises 13 residues. The ends were cut back, 1 base at V and 6 bases at J, with 9 bases in the middle. Per the germline V gene, CDR1 is LGHDT and CDR2 is YNNKEL (reference sequence). The CDR3 DNA sequence: TGTGCCAGCAGCCAAGGGTACGGGGCTGAAGCTTTCTTT. Amino acid sequence: CASSQGYGAEAFF.

On this clonotype itself: It may be a read error: a sequence one base away is much more abundant. The rearrangement joins TRBV7-3 to TRBJ2-6, with no clear D. The CDR3 runs 15 residues. Deletions cut 5 bases from V and 3 bases from J, with 11 bases between. Germline-derived CDR1 and CDR2 are SGHTA and FQGTGA. The CDR3 coding sequence is TGTGCCAGCAGCCTTGGGGATGGTGGGGCCAACGTCCTGACTTTC. It encodes CASSLGDGGANVLTF.

This clonotype was found a few times. The chain is built from TRBV28 and TRBJ1-5; a possible D gene is TRBD1 (5 bases). The CDR3 has 15 amino acids. Trimming removed 5 bases at V and 3 bases at J, with 14 bases between. Germline assignment: CDR1 MDHEN and CDR2 SYDVKM. CDR3 amino acids: CASSPGGANNQPQHF. The CDR3 bases are TGTGCCAGCAGTCCTGGGGGAGCCAACAATCAGCCCCAGCATTTT. The full variable domain, rest sourced from reference TRBV28 and TRBJ1-5, is DVKVTQSSRYLVKRTGEKVFLECVQDMDHENMFWYRQDPGLGLRLIYFSYDVKMKEKGDIPEGYSVSREKKERFSLILESASTNQTSMYLCASSPGGANNQPQHFGDGTRLSIL.

The table lists this clonotype with many counts. J is TRBJ2-2 and V is TRBV24-1, with 10 bases identical to TRBD2. The V segment lost 0 bases and the J segment 4 bases; nucleotides outside the gene matches: 4. Looked up from germline, CDR1 is KGHDR and CDR2 is SFDVKD. The CDR3 has 17 amino acids. The CDR3 region has the DNA TGTGCCACCAGTGATTTGACTAGCGGGGAGGGCACCGGGGAGCTGTTTTTT. Translation gives CATSDLTSGEGTGELFF.